The 14 T cell receptor beta chains given below trace back to one sample, sequenced in a study of cytomegalovirus exposure and HLA in healthy donors. Researchers ran the PCR with 60 Vbeta and 13 Jbeta primers. Profiled with immunoSEQ multiplex PCR; TCRdb holds only in-frame clones, not every one. The sample lists fewer than 110,000 clones; approximately 76% were seen once. The sequenced sample was PBMCs. The source is a man between 18 and 29 years old in good health and CMV-seronegative.

This sequence joins TRBV10-3 and TRBJ2-5, with D possibly TRBD1 on 6 matching bases. The CDR3 sequence is 14 residues long. The V gene lost 6 bases and the J gene lost 1 base, with 12 bases spanning the gap. Germline V CDR1 and CDR2: ENHRY, SYGVKD. CDR3 DNA sequence: TGTGCCATCAGACAGACAGGCACCCAAGAGACCCAGTACTTC. This translates into CAIRQTGTQETQYF.

This chain links TRBV9 with TRBJ1-1, with 7 positions matching TRBD1. Per germline, CDR1 SGDLS and CDR2 YYNGEE. The CDR3 consists of 14 residues. Trimming cost V 0 bases and J 7 bases; bases outside gene matches: 6. The CDR3 nucleotides are TGTGCCAGCAGCGTAGGTACAGGGGCTGGTGAAGCTTTCTTT. Its translation: CASSVGTGAGEAFF.

V is TRBV7-8 and J is TRBJ2-5; TRBD1 might be the D (5 bases). The CDR3 extends over 14 amino acids. Germline CDR1 and CDR2: SGHVS and FQNEAQ. V lost 4 bases to trimming and J lost 2 bases, with 11 bases between them. The CDR3 loop is CASSSPDTQETQYF. The CDR3 DNA is TGTGCCAGCAGCTCCCCGGACACTCAAGAGACCCAGTACTTC.

The genes are TRBV7-3 and TRBJ1-3; TRBD1 matches at 7 bases. Germline lookup yields CDR1 SGHTA and CDR2 FQGTGA. The CDR3 totals 15 residues. V lost 5 bases and J lost 2; bases outside the gene matches: 6. CDR3 DNA sequence: TGTGCCAGCAGCCTCTCAGGGGGTGCTGGAAACACCATATATTTT. As protein: CASSLSGGAGNTIYF.

J is TRBJ2-2 and V is TRBV11-1, with D tentatively TRBD1 (5 bases). Germline V gene lookup returns CDR1 SGHAT and CDR2 FQDESV (reference sequence). This CDR3 spans 14 amino acids. Trimming removed 4 bases at V and 6 bases at J, with 12 bases between. CDR3 loop: CASSSGREAGELFF. Written as DNA, the CDR3 is TGTGCCAGCAGCTCAGGCAGGGAAGCCGGGGAGCTGTTTTTT.

The chain recombines TRBV6-6 with TRBJ2-7; 8 bases match TRBD2. V gave up 5 bases and J gave up 3 bases; unmatched junction bases: 9. Germline V gene lookup returns CDR1 MNHNY and CDR2 SVGAGI (reference sequence). The CDR3 extends over 15 amino acids. The CDR3, as DNA: TGTGCCAGCAGTCCTACAGGGCGGGGGGACTACGAGCAGTACTTC. This codes for CASSPTGRGDYEQYF.

The chain employs TRBV9 and TRBJ1-1, with D maybe TRBD1 (5 bases). The CDR3 loop spans 15 amino acids. Per the germline V gene, CDR1 is SGDLS and CDR2 is YYNGEE. Trimming pared 0 bases from V and 3 bases from J, leaving 12 bases between. DNA for the CDR3: TGTGCCAGCAGCGTAGGGGGCCGGCTGGACACTGAAGCTTTCTTT. Its translation is CASSVGGRLDTEAFF.

The chain joins TRBV19 to TRBJ2-3; 7 bases line up with TRBD1. The CDR3 covers 16 residues. After removal of 3 bases from V and 0 bases from J, the junction contained 6 bases not matched to a gene. CDR1 is LNHDA, CDR2 SQIVND, per germline (reference sequence). In nucleotides, the CDR3 is TGTGCCAGTAGTATTGGGGGCAGGGGGAGCACAGATACGCAGTATTTT. Translating it yields CASSIGGRGSTDTQYF.

The chain recombines TRBV2 with TRBJ1-4, with D possibly matching TRBD1 (6 bases). CDR3 length: 13 amino acids. CDR1 and CDR2 from the germline V gene are SNHLY and FYNNEI. The CDR3 region is CALQGQLNEKLFF. CDR3 nucleotide sequence: TGTGCGTTGCAGGGGCAGCTGAATGAAAAACTGTTTTTT.

The rearrangement joins TRBV7-2 to TRBJ1-5; TRBD1 matches at 7 bases. CDR1 and CDR2 from the germline V gene are SGHTA and FQGNSA. Trimming took 5 bases from V and 5 from J; bases not matched to a gene: 9. The CDR3 is 15 amino acids. This CDR3 is CASSPRTGPHQPQHF. CDR3 bases: TGTGCCAGCAGCCCCCGGACAGGACCGCATCAGCCCCAGCATTTT.

The chain combines TRBV9 with TRBJ1-1, with 7 bases aligning to TRBD1. Trimming took 4 bases from V and 1 from J; bases not matched to a gene: 10. There are 16 residues in the CDR3. Germline V gene sequence: CDR1 SGDLS, CDR2 YYNGEE. The CDR3 bases are TGTGCCAGCAGCCCAGGGACAGTGGGGGCGAACACTGAAGCTTTCTTT. Its translation is CASSPGTVGANTEAFF. Together with reference TRBV9 and TRBJ1-1, the CDR3 gives the full variable domain: DSGVTQTPKHLITATGQRVTLRCSPRSGDLSVYWYQQSLDQGLQFLIQYYNGEERAKGNILERFSAQQFPDLHSELNLSSLELGDSALYFCASSPGTVGANTEAFFGQGTRLTVV.

This clone was seen more than once but under ten times. The chain carries TRBV4-2 and TRBJ1-4, with D possibly being TRBD1 (6 bases). Germline lookup yields CDR1 LGHNA and CDR2 YNFKEQ. The CDR3 is made up of 14 amino acids. Deletions cut 4 bases from V and 6 bases from J, with 12 bases between. As DNA, the CDR3 is TGTGCCAGCAGCCCGGGGGGCGCGGATGAAAAACTGTTTTTT. Translating it yields CASSPGGADEKLFF.

This clone was seen only a few times. This sequence joins TRBV9 and TRBJ2-1, with 9 bases aligning to TRBD2. This CDR3 spans 15 amino acids. Germline-derived CDR1 and CDR2 are SGDLS and YYNGEE. The ends lost 4 bases at V and 9 bases at J; junction bases unmatched: 11. The CDR3 nucleotides are TGTGCCAGCAGCCCGCGTGTTAGCGGGGGATGTGAGCAGTTCTTC. Residues: CASSPRVSGGCEQFF.

This chain connects TRBV6-5 to TRBJ2-1, with 8 bases lining up with TRBD2. The V and J ends lost 10 bases and 4 bases, in that order; junction bases with no gene match: 3. The length of the CDR3 is 12 residues. Germline V gene lookup returns CDR1 MNHEY and CDR2 SVGAGI. The CDR3 loop is CATAGGYNEQFF. CDR3 nucleotides: TGTGCCACGGCGGGGGGTTACAATGAGCAGTTCTTC.